This passage covers 29 T cell receptor beta chains from one sample sequenced in a study of blood T cell repertoires in COVID-19. Clones were sequenced by immunoSEQ multiplex PCR, and TCRdb holds only the in-frame ones, with some missing. The repertoire consists of around 130,000 clones, with 80% to 85% occurring once and the leading ten covering more than 15%. Source material: PBMCs or T cells enriched from blood (not recorded which). Receptors were obtained from a man aged 25 to 40 who had recovered from COVID-19.

The genes are TRBV2 and TRBJ1-6, with D possibly being TRBD1 (6 bases). Trimming stripped 9 bases from V and 9 bases from J, with 15 bases between. This CDR3 is 13 amino acids long. Germline CDR1 and CDR2: SNHLY and FYNNEI. This CDR3 reads CASQGRGSSPLHF. As DNA, the CDR3 is TGTGCCAGTCAGGGCAGGGGAAGTTCACCCCTCCACTTT.

J is TRBJ2-2 and V is TRBV15, with 10 bases fitting TRBD2. CDR1 is LNHNV, CDR2 YYDKDF, per germline (reference sequence). This CDR3 is 16 amino acids long. Unmatched junction bases numbered 6, after V lost 5 bases and J lost 3 bases. The CDR3 region is CATSAASGSYTGELFF. The CDR3 nucleotides read TGTGCCACCAGCGCGGCTAGCGGGAGTTACACCGGGGAGCTGTTTTTT.

This clone occurred once. CDR3 nucleotide sequence: TGTGCCAGTAGTATCTCGTCCGGACAGGGCAATGGAAACACCATATATTTT. It encodes CASSISSGQGNGNTIYF. The chain joins TRBV19 to TRBJ1-3, with TRBD1 matching over 8 bases. Germline-derived CDR1 and CDR2 are LNHDA and SQIVND (reference sequence). V was pared by 3 bases and J by 3 bases, with 10 bases of the junction left unmatched. The CDR3 has 17 residues. Drawing the rest from reference TRBV19 and TRBJ1-3, the complete variable domain is DGGITQSPKYLFRKEGQNVTLSCEQNLNHDAMYWYRQDPGQGLRLIYYSQIVNDFQKGDIAEGYSVSREKKESFPLTVTSAQKNPTAFYLCASSISSGQGNGNTIYFGEGSWLTVV.

The chain carries TRBV9 and TRBJ1-1; D remains ambiguous. CDR1 and CDR2 from the germline V gene are SGDLS and YYNGEE. The CDR3 loop spans 13 amino acids. The V gene lost 0 bases and the J gene lost 5 bases, with 8 bases spanning the gap. This CDR3 is CASSVGVGTEAFF. In DNA, the CDR3 is TGTGCCAGCAGCGTAGGCGTCGGGACTGAAGCTTTCTTT.

The chain links TRBV7-6 to TRBJ2-2, with a tentative D call TRBD2 (6 bases). The CDR3 extends over 15 amino acids. Deletions cut 4 bases from V and 0 bases from J, with 9 bases between. CDR1 and CDR2 (germline): SGHVS, FNYEAQ. The CDR3: CASSSGGTNTGELFF. The DNA for the CDR3 is TGTGCCAGCAGCTCCGGGGGTACGAACACCGGGGAGCTGTTTTTT.

Only one count was recorded for this clone. The rearrangement uses TRBV2 and TRBJ2-2; weak D call: TRBD1 (7 bases). Trimming took 1 base from V and 7 from J, leaving 13 bases between them. The CDR3 has 15 amino acids. Germline V lookup: CDR1 SNHLY, CDR2 FYNNEI. This CDR3 reads CASSEEGQDYGELFF. The DNA of the CDR3 is TGTGCCAGCAGTGAAGAAGGACAGGACTACGGGGAGCTGTTTTTT. Full variable domain (outside the CDR3, taken from reference TRBV2 and TRBJ2-2): EPEVTQTPSHQVTQMGQEVILRCVPISNHLYFYWYRQILGQKVEFLVSFYNNEISEKSEIFDDQFSVERPDGSNFTLKIRSTKLEDSAMYFCASSEEGQDYGELFFGEGSRLTVL.

This clone was seen only once. Other nucleotide sequences from this sample produce the same CDR3. The gene calls are TRBV5-1 and TRBJ1-1; D call uncertain. Germline CDR1 is SGHRS and CDR2 is YFSETQ. The CDR3 is made up of 14 amino acids. V gave up 0 bases and J gave up 0 bases, with 6 bases separating them. The CDR3 nucleotides are TGCGCCAGCAGCTTGGACGGGATGAACACTGAAGCTTTCTTT. Translation gives CASSLDGMNTEAFF.

This sequence joins TRBV10-3 and TRBJ2-7, with D maybe TRBD2 (6 bases). The germline V gene has CDR1 ENHRY and CDR2 SYGVKD. The CDR3 consists of 14 residues. Deletions cut 0 bases from V and 6 bases from J, with 12 bases between. As DNA, the CDR3 is TGTGCCATCAGTGAGTCGGAGGGGTGGGGCGAGCAGTACGTC. Translating it yields CAISESEGWGEQYV.

This sequence joins TRBV14 and TRBJ2-1; perhaps TRBD1 as D (5 bases). The germline V gene has CDR1 SGHDN and CDR2 FVKESK. This CDR3 contains 15 residues. The V gene lost 3 bases and the J gene lost 3 bases, with 12 bases spanning the gap. The CDR3 nucleotides read TGTGCCAGCAGCCACCGCCAGGGAAACTACAATGAGCAGTTCTTC. Residues: CASSHRQGNYNEQFF. The complete variable domain, with remaining parts taken from reference TRBV14 and TRBJ2-1, reads EAGVTQFPSHSVIEKGQTVTLRCDPISGHDNLYWYRRVMGKEIKFLLHFVKESKQDESGMPNNRFLAERTGGTYSTLKVQPAELEDSGVYFCASSHRQGNYNEQFFGPGTRLTVL.

This clone was seen more than once but under ten times. The chain couples TRBV6-5 to TRBJ2-6, with TRBD1 as a possible D gene (6 bases). CDR3 size: 16 residues. Germline-derived CDR1 and CDR2 are MNHEY and SVGAGI. With 2 bases removed from V and 0 bases from J, the gap between germline ends came to 8 bases. CDR3 DNA sequence: TGTGCCAGCAGTTACCCGGACAGCTCTGGGGCCAACGTCCTGACTTTC. It encodes CASSYPDSSGANVLTF.

This chain joins TRBV6-5 and TRBJ1-2, with TRBD1 identical over 7 bases. Trimming took 2 bases from V and 4 from J; bases not matched to a gene: 7. The CDR3 runs 15 residues. Germline V gene data show CDR1 as MNHEY and CDR2 as SVGAGI. The DNA for the CDR3 is TGTGCCAGCAGTTACCAAGGGGACAGCGCCTATGGCTACACCTTC. As protein: CASSYQGDSAYGYTF.

This chain uses TRBV10-3 with TRBJ2-2; 12 bases agree with TRBD2. The J segment lost 8 bases and the V segment lost 10 bases, leaving 8 bases of the junction unmatched. This CDR3 has 14 residues. From germline, CDR1 is ENHRY and CDR2 SYGVKD. The CDR3 is CATSGLAGGGELFF. The CDR3 DNA sequence: TGTGCCACCTCGGGACTAGCGGGCGGGGGGGAGCTGTTTTTT.

The rearrangement joins TRBV27 to TRBJ2-2; D is perhaps TRBD2 (5 bases). The CDR3 length is 13 residues. The V end was cut by 3 bases, the J end by 4 bases, with 6 bases between. Germline CDR1 reads MNHEY; CDR2 reads SMNVEV (reference sequence). CDR3 residues: CASSFRGTGELFF. CDR3 DNA sequence: TGTGCCAGCAGTTTCCGGGGCACCGGGGAGCTGTTTTTT.

The chain uses TRBV3-1 (or the pseudogene TRBV3-2) and TRBJ1-5; perhaps TRBD1 as D (5 bases). Germline V CDR1 and CDR2: LGHDT, YNNKEL (reference sequence). The CDR3 runs 14 residues. V lost 5 bases and J 0 bases, leaving 8 bases between the germline ends. The DNA for the CDR3 is TGTGCCAGCAGCTCGCAGGGTAGCAATCAGCCCCAGCATTTT. Its protein product is CASSSQGSNQPQHF.

The J gene is TRBJ1-2, the V gene TRBV5-1; unclear D gene. Germline values: CDR1 SGHRS, CDR2 YFSETQ. Trimming left V 0 bases short and J 6 bases short, with 15 bases between. The CDR3 sequence is 15 residues long. The CDR3 coding sequence is TGCGCCAGCAGCTTGGTATCGGACTCGGGTCATGGCTACACCTTC. The encoded protein is CASSLVSDSGHGYTF.

The CDR3 here is CASSFAGGRQETQYF. The DNA of the CDR3 is TGTGCCAGCAGCTTCGCAGGGGGGCGCCAAGAGACCCAGTACTTC. The rearrangement joins TRBV13 to TRBJ2-5; TRBD1 is a possible D gene (7 bases). Trimming took 3 bases from V and 1 from J, leaving 12 bases between them. Germline loops: CDR1 PRHDT, CDR2 FYEKMQ (reference sequence). The CDR3 covers 15 residues. Drawing the rest from reference TRBV13 and TRBJ2-5, the complete variable domain is AAGVIQSPRHLIKEKRETATLKCYPIPRHDTVYWYQQGPGQDPQFLISFYEKMQSDKGSIPDRFSAQQFSDYHSELNMSSLELGDSALYFCASSFAGGRQETQYFGPGTRLLVL.

The chain employs TRBV12-3 or TRBV12-4 and TRBJ2-3; D may be TRBD1 (6 bases). The CDR3 is 12 residues long. The V gene lost 9 bases and the J gene lost 5 bases, with 12 bases spanning the gap. CDR3 loop: CASNEGGDTQYF. CDR3 in DNA: TGTGCCAGTAACGAAGGGGGAGATACGCAGTATTTT.

This clone was counted only a few times. The chain uses TRBV7-9 and TRBJ2-5, with TRBD2 matching 8 bases. Per germline, CDR1 SEHNR and CDR2 FQNEAQ (reference sequence). Trimming took 4 bases from V and 1 from J; bases not matched to a gene: 8. The CDR3 has 16 residues. The CDR3 loop reads CASSYPSGGVQETQYF. In DNA form, the CDR3 reads TGTGCCAGCAGCTACCCATCGGGAGGGGTCCAAGAGACCCAGTACTTC.

V usage is TRBV9 and J usage is TRBJ2-1; 7 bases map to TRBD2. This CDR3 is built from 15 residues. Trimming cost V 3 bases and J 0 bases; bases outside gene matches: 3. CDR1 is SGDLS and CDR2 is YYNGEE in the germline V gene. CDR3: CASSAAGSSYNEQFF. Written as DNA, the CDR3 is TGTGCCAGCAGCGCAGCGGGGAGCTCCTACAATGAGCAGTTCTTC.

J is TRBJ1-1 and V is TRBV21-1; TRBD1 was called by the table and not checked on the DNA. TRBV21-1 is shown as a pseudogene. The CDR3 spans 13 residues. Here the CDR3 DNA reads TGTGCCAGCAGCAAGGGACAGCCGGGGGAGGCTTTCTTT. It encodes CASSKGQPGEAFF.

V gene TRBV7-2 combines with J gene TRBJ1-2; 8 bases map to TRBD1. J was trimmed by 5 bases and V by 5 bases; bases with no gene match: 16. Germline V gene sequence: CDR1 SGHTA, CDR2 FQGNSA. The CDR3 length is 17 residues. This CDR3 reads CASSEPGDGQGRYGYTF. The CDR3 DNA is TGTGCCAGCAGCGAACCGGGGGACGGACAGGGTCGGTATGGCTACACCTTC.

The rearrangement links TRBV13 to TRBJ1-3; no definite D call. CDR3 length: 14 amino acids. V was pared by 5 bases and J by 0 bases, with 8 bases between. Germline V gene sequence: CDR1 PRHDT, CDR2 FYEKMQ (reference sequence). The CDR3, as DNA: TGTGCCAGCAGCCCCCGGGGCTCTGGAAACACCATATATTTT. It codes for CASSPRGSGNTIYF.

The rearrangement uses TRBV4-2 and TRBJ2-1; TRBD2 matches 9 bases. J lost 3 bases, V lost 0 bases, and 3 bases had no gene match. Germline CDR1 LGHNA, CDR2 YNFKEQ. The CDR3 extends over 16 amino acids. This chain's CDR3 is CASSQEIAGDYNEQFF. The CDR3 nucleotides are TGTGCCAGCAGCCAAGAGATAGCGGGAGACTACAATGAGCAGTTCTTC.

The chain carries TRBV5-1 and TRBJ1-4; no reliable D call. Trimming removed 3 bases at V and 4 bases at J, with 10 bases between. CDR1 SGHRS and CDR2 YFSETQ come from the germline V gene. The CDR3 contains 14 residues. The CDR3 DNA sequence: TGCGCCAGCAGCTCCCCAGGTTATAATGAAAAACTGTTTTTT. This encodes CASSSPGYNEKLFF.

The J gene is TRBJ1-1, the V gene TRBV10-2; D not certain. The germline V gene has CDR1 WSHSY and CDR2 SAAADI. Trimming shortened V by 7 bases and J by 8 bases, and 14 bases separated the two germline ends. The CDR3 is 12 amino acids. CDR3 DNA: TGCGCCAGCACTTCACCGGGAAACGAAGCTTTCTTT. Encoded protein: CASTSPGNEAFF.

The chain recombines TRBV19 with TRBJ1-2; 7 bases fit TRBD1. The CDR3 loop spans 14 amino acids. V was clipped by 3 bases and J by 7 bases; unmatched bases: 8. Germline V CDR1 and CDR2: LNHDA, SQIVND (reference sequence). CDR3 DNA sequence: TGTGCCAGTAGTATGACAGGGTTTGTCTTTGGCTACACCTTC. It codes for CASSMTGFVFGYTF.

This chain connects TRBV10-3 to TRBJ2-2; 10 bases are shared with TRBD1. The junction had 3 bases not matched to a gene; V was cut back by 5 bases and J by 6 bases. Germline CDR1 is ENHRY and CDR2 is SYGVKD. This CDR3 contains 14 residues. The CDR3, as DNA: TGTGCCATCAGTCTCGACAGGGGGCCCGGGGAGCTGTTTTTT. Residues: CAISLDRGPGELFF.

The V and J genes are TRBV27 and TRBJ2-7, with TRBD1 identical over 8 bases. Germline-derived CDR1 and CDR2 are MNHEY and SMNVEV (reference sequence). V lost 3 bases, J lost 0 bases, and 4 bases stayed unmatched. The CDR3 consists of 15 residues. The CDR3 reads CASSLGTGPSYEQYF. CDR3 nucleotides: TGTGCCAGCAGTTTGGGGACAGGACCCTCCTACGAGCAGTACTTC.

This clone has only one observation. The J gene is TRBJ1-1, the V gene TRBV5-4; TRBD1 agrees at 9 bases. Germline assignment: CDR1 SGHNT and CDR2 YYREEE (reference sequence). Trimming removed 4 bases from V and 1 base from J; junction bases left unmatched: 2. The CDR3 totals 14 residues. This CDR3 is CASSPGQGNTEAFF. The DNA for the CDR3 is TGTGCCAGCAGCCCGGGACAGGGGAACACTGAAGCTTTCTTT.